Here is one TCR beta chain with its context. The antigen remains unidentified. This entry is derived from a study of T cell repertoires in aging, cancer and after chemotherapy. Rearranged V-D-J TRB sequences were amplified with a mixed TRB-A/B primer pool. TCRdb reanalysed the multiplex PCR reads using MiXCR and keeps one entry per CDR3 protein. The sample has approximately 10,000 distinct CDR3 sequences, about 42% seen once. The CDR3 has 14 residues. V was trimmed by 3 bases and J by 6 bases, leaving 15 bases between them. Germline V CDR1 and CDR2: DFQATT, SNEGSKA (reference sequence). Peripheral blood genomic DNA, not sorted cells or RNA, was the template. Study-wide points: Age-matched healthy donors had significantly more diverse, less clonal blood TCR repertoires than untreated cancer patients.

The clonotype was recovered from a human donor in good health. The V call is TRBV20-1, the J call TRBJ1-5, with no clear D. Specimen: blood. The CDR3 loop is CSARLPEGSQPQHF. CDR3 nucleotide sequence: TGCAGTGCTAGGCTGCCAGAAGGGAGTCAGCCCCAGCATTTT.